Below, 7 T cell receptor beta chains from the same sample are listed, as sequenced in a study of cytomegalovirus exposure and HLA in healthy donors. With 60 Vbeta and 13 Jbeta primers, the PCR was carried out. Clones were read by immunoSEQ multiplex PCR, and TCRdb kept only the in-frame ones, dropping some. The repertoire includes approximately 150,000 clones, 80% of them detected once, and roughly 4.5% sits in the top ten. The sample comprised PBMCs. The receptors were sampled from a man aged 35 to 55 in good health and CMV-seronegative.

Notes on this clone: A read error may produce the germline difference seen at one junction end. The chain is built from TRBV19 and TRBJ2-7; TRBD2 is a possible D gene (6 bases). The CDR3 has 10 amino acids. Germline-derived CDR1 and CDR2 are LNHDA and SQIVND (reference sequence). The DNA for the CDR3 is TGTGCCAGTAGTGCTTGGCGGGAAAACTTC. Amino acid sequence: CASSAWRENF. Filled out from reference TRBV19 and TRBJ2-7, the complete variable domain reads DGGITQSPKYLFRKEGQNVTLSCEQNLNHDAMYWYRQDPGQGLRLIYYSQIVNDFQKGDIAEGYSVSREKKESFPLTVTSAQKNPTAFYLCASSAWRENFGPGTRLTVT.

This sequence joins TRBV6-1 and TRBJ2-1; 10 nucleotides match TRBD1. Germline V lookup: CDR1 MNHNS, CDR2 SASEGT. This CDR3 has 16 residues. Trimming took 2 bases from V and 9 from J; bases not matched to a gene: 10. This CDR3 reads CASSETPGQGRSEQFF. For the CDR3, the DNA is TGTGCCAGCAGTGAAACACCGGGACAGGGGCGGTCTGAGCAGTTCTTC.

The chain recombines TRBV4-3 with TRBJ1-6; 7 positions agree with TRBD1. J lost 5 bases, V lost 1 base, and 5 bases had no gene match. Germline V gives CDR1 LGHNA, CDR2 YSLEER. The CDR3 extends over 16 amino acids. The CDR3 DNA sequence: TGCGCCAGCAGCCAAGCGTCAGGGGGGAATAATTCACCCCTCCACTTT. Translated: CASSQASGGNNSPLHF.

The chain links TRBV28 to TRBJ1-2; 8 nucleotides match TRBD1. CDR1 MDHEN and CDR2 SYDVKM come from the germline V gene. V lost 9 bases to trimming and J lost 4 bases; unmatched junction nucleotides: 7. The CDR3 has 13 amino acids. Written as DNA, the CDR3 is TGTGCCAGGACCAGGGGGCGCTCCTATGGCTACACCTTC. Residues: CARTRGRSYGYTF.

This clone was detected once. This CDR3 reads CASSDGSTAHNEKLFF. In DNA form, the CDR3 reads TGTGCCAGCAGTGACGGATCGACAGCCCATAATGAAAAACTGTTTTTT. V is TRBV6-4 and J is TRBJ1-4; possibly TRBD1 for D (5 bases). Germline V gene data show CDR1 as MRHNA and CDR2 as SNTAGT. V lost 2 bases, J lost 4 bases, and 14 bases lay in between. CDR3 size: 16 residues.

The chain employs TRBV19 and TRBJ1-1; TRBD1 agrees at 9 bases. CDR3 length: 13 amino acids. Per germline, CDR1 LNHDA and CDR2 SQIVND (reference sequence). J gave up 1 base and V 6 bases, and 0 bases lay outside the gene matches. The CDR3 DNA sequence: TGTGCCAGTAGGGGACAGGGGAACACTGAAGCTTTCTTT. Translated, it gives CASRGQGNTEAFF.

CDR3 loop: CSVERTDEYGYTF. In DNA form, the CDR3 reads TGCAGCGTAGAGCGGACGGATGAATATGGCTACACCTTC. The rearrangement links TRBV29-1 to TRBJ1-2, with D unresolved. Trimming removed 6 bases from V and 5 bases from J, with 16 bases in between. CDR1 SQVTM and CDR2 ANQGSEA come from the germline V gene. The CDR3 contains 13 residues.